This T cell receptor (beta chain) was observed in a study of T cell responses to AZD1222 COVID-19 vaccine (dated by TCRdb to the early 2020s). Some background on the complete study: A total of just over 230 trial participants underwent TCR sequencing, of whom approximately 200 had received two doses of AZD1222 and approximately 25 had received two doses of the MenACWY control vaccine. Trial participants were enrolled into age subgroups of 18-55, 56-69 and 70-plus years, which contained about 160, 30 and 59 TCR-sequenced participants, respectively.

The CDR3 regions of human TCRbeta chains were analyzed by immunosequencing. The study's processing was this. TCRs in the repertoires were compared against a reference library of SARS-CoV-2-specific TCRs that had been generated with the MIRA antigen-specificity platform. Breadth was defined as the fraction of unique TCRs that were SARS-CoV-2-associated, and depth was defined as the fraction of total T cells that were SARS-CoV-2-associated. Using the MIRA data, each spike-specific TCR was assigned both to the spike region to which the TCR was reactive and to a CD4 or CD8 class. Log10-transformed breadth and depth values were compared by one-way ANOVA with Sidak's multiple comparisons tests. TCRdb's version of the immuneACCESS table is confined to in-frame rearrangements and falls short of the full clone set. An unresolved V gene accounts for under half of the shortfall where checked; the remainder is of unknown origin. For V, J and clone size, that table is used; D and trimming come from the DNA. Counted in this sample were 75,000 to 85,000 clones; approximately 88% of them appeared once. The ten largest account for 9.5% to 13% of the sample.

Regarding this clone: No cognate antigen has been identified for it. Within one base of it there is no much larger clone, and no base qualities were kept.

The meaning of the sample's time point label: about 28 days (+/-7) after the second vaccine dose. AZD1222 recipients whose second dose came at about 4 weeks and those whose second dose came at about 12 weeks were combined into one group, since spike-specific TCR depth and breadth did not differ between the two schedules. The vaccinee samples were drawn from two UK trials, COV001 and COV002, one of which was a single-blind randomized controlled phase 2/3 trial testing AZD1222 (ChAdOx1 nCoV-19) in healthy adults. Trial participant PBMC samples were collected at day 0 and day 28 after the second dose for TCRbeta chain sequencing. The paper's findings and limits, for the study overall: The vaccine-associated CD4 TCRs covered the entire spike protein, and the dominant responses fell in regions 160-218 and 743-854. Most participants were white British and females outnumbered males, and the authors suggested that clonal diversity may have been underestimated. Only five to seven AZD1222 recipients were SARS-CoV-2 seropositive at baseline, limiting conclusions about previously exposed vaccinees. Epitopes outside the regions mutated in the B.1.351 and B.1.1.7 variants were reportedly recognized by nearly half of the unique spike-specific TCRs. The 56-69-year group was small, and its depth increase did not reach significance, likely because of low power. Spike-specific TCR breadth and depth rose significantly after two AZD1222 doses compared with day 0 and with MenACWY recipients. No day 14 peak-response samples were available, so repertoires were characterized only after the peak T cell response.

The CDR3 measures 15 amino acids from cysteine to phenylalanine. This entry keeps only the CDR3 DNA: 45 bases, framed from base 1. The V and J ends are trimmed by 4 bases and 3 bases, leaving 13 bases between them. Sequencing was performed on peripheral blood, taken 28 days after the second AZD1222 dose. The sequence derives from an adult who received the AZD1222 COVID-19 vaccine. The rearranged chain carries TRBV23-1 and TRBJ2-1; the best D guess is TRBD1, with 5 bases matching. TRBV23-1 is an ORF, with its function uncertain. This receptor has the CDR3 CASSLRTPLYNEQFF. The DNA is as follows: TGCGCCAGCAGTCTCCGGACACCTCTCTACAATGAGCAGTTCTTC.